Below, 5 T cell receptor beta chains from the same sample are listed, as sequenced in a study of blood T cells in healthy people across ages. A second PCR, run for about 6 to 11 cycles, used a sample-barcoded 5' primer plus a J-beta primer mix. From the 5' RACE reads, TCRdb called clonotypes with MiXCR, one entry per CDR3 protein. Among some 940,000 distinct CDR3 sequences listed, about 28% were seen once. Another study also made use of these data, one on T cells of mothers and their children.

The sequenced sample was blood. Receptors originate from a woman aged 35 to 49 in good health.

The chain links TRBV9 to TRBJ1-1; D is unresolved. CDR3 size: 14 residues. Germline CDR1 is SGDLS and CDR2 is YYNGEE. Trimming left V 0 bases short and J 1 base short, with 7 bases between. CDR3 region: CASSVALGNTEAFF. The CDR3 DNA reads TGTGCCAGCAGCGTAGCTTTGGGGAACACTGAAGCTTTCTTT.

Details on this clonotype: A read error may explain this, as a much larger clone is one base away. The gene calls are TRBV29-1 and TRBJ1-2, with 7 bases aligning to TRBD1. CDR3 length: 17 residues. J was trimmed by 2 bases and V by 7 bases; bases with no gene match: 19. Germline CDR1 reads SQVTM; CDR2 reads ANQGSEA. The CDR3 coding sequence is TGCAGCGCCTACAACACCGGTAACAGGGGCCCAAACTATGGCTACACCTTC. It translates to CSAYNTGNRGPNYGYTF.

The rearrangement uses TRBV4-3 and TRBJ1-2; TRBD1 agrees at 7 bases. The CDR3 covers 13 residues. CDR1 and CDR2 from the germline V gene are LGHNA and YSLEER. V shed 5 bases and J 4 bases; nucleotides not matched to a gene: 4. Here the CDR3 reads CASSGQVSYGYTF. The CDR3 DNA is TGCGCCAGCAGCGGACAGGTATCCTATGGCTACACCTTC.

A few counts support this clonotype. This chain joins TRBV7-6 and TRBJ2-1; D assignment may be TRBD1 or TRBD2 (5 bases each). V lost 4 bases and J 8 bases, leaving 24 bases between the germline ends. Germline V gene lookup returns CDR1 SGHVS and CDR2 FNYEAQ. This CDR3 has 17 amino acids. The CDR3 here is CASSSGRARQIGDEQFF. The CDR3 bases are TGTGCCAGCAGCTCGGGGCGCGCCCGTCAAATTGGCGATGAGCAGTTCTTC.

This sequence joins TRBV20-1 and TRBJ2-5; 7 bases map to TRBD1. This CDR3 has 15 residues. The germline CDR1 and CDR2 sequences are DFQATT and SNEGSKA (reference sequence). V trimming: 7 bases; J trimming: 7 bases; junction bases outside the gene matches: 18. The CDR3 region has the DNA TGCAGTGTACAGGGGCGAACCTCGCATACCGGGACCCAGTACTTC. Translating it yields CSVQGRTSHTGTQYF.